The source of this T cell receptor (beta chain) is a study of T cell repertoires in cytomegalovirus infection. Study details: Indications of both CMV infection and matching HLA type were provided by public TCR beta signatures.

The length of the CDR3 is 12 residues. CDR1 and CDR2 from the germline V gene are MNHEY and SVGEGT. V was shortened by 2 bases and J by 4 bases, with 2 bases between the two germline ends. TCRdb reanalysed the reads using MiXCR and keeps one entry per CDR3 protein. Among roughly 19,000 distinct CDR3 sequences, 42% were seen once, and the ten largest hold about 94%. This clonotype appeared a few times. Its target is unknown. This material consisted of CD8+ T cells from cultured PBMCs, taken from culture after CMV antigen stimulation. This clonotype was sampled from a human donor in good health (CMV status not recorded). Some clones in this sample may be carry-over from other donors' samples. The chain has TRBV6-2 or TRBV6-3 and TRBJ2-2; D unclear. The CDR3 DNA follows: TGTGCCAGCAGTTACCGCACCGGGGAGCTGTTTTTT. Translated: CASSYRTGELFF.